These 2 T cell receptor beta chains came from one sample sequenced in a study of neurological immune-mediated disorders. TCRdb reanalysed the 5' RACE reads using MiXCR and keeps one entry per CDR3 protein. The sample lists under 85,000 distinct CDR3 sequences, about 9.3% occurring once. Sequenced input: PBMCs. These receptors all stem from a man aged 40-49 years in good health.

Points on this clonotype: An end of the junction differs from the germline gene, which may be a read error. This chain uses TRBV18 with TRBJ1-1; D perhaps matches TRBD1 (5 bases). The CDR3 length is 13 residues. Germline CDR1 and CDR2: KGHSH and LQKENI. The CDR3 coding sequence is TGTGCTAGCTCACCAGGGATGAACACTGAAGCTTTCTTT. Encoded protein: CASSPGMNTEAFF.

This clonotype showed up many times. The chain carries TRBV7-6 and TRBJ2-1, with TRBD2 as a possible D gene (6 bases). This CDR3 has 15 residues. V gave up 1 base and J gave up 2 bases, with 9 bases separating them. The germline V gene encodes CDR1 SGHVS and CDR2 FNYEAQ. The CDR3 loop is CASSLGGTPYNEQFF. CDR3 in DNA: TGTGCCAGCAGCTTAGGTGGGACTCCCTACAATGAGCAGTTCTTC.